The 8 T cell receptor beta chains listed next were all sequenced from one sample in a study of blood T cell repertoires in COVID-19. Some clones are missing from TCRdb's copy, which holds only in-frame ones; the method was immunoSEQ multiplex PCR. Seen here are 100,000 to 150,000 clones, 85% to 90% observed once, and the top ten hold 4.3%. The sequencing input was peripheral blood. These TCRs come from a man in his fifties or sixties with COVID-19, enrolled during active disease.

The chain carries TRBV6-5 and TRBJ1-2; 11 nucleotides match TRBD1. Germline V gene data show CDR1 as MNHEY and CDR2 as SVGAGI. Trimming removed 1 base from V and 4 bases from J; junction bases left unmatched: 5. The CDR3 extends over 16 amino acids. The CDR3 coding sequence is TGTGCCAGCAGTTACTATCGGACAGGGGGCAGCTATGGCTACACCTTC. Translated, it gives CASSYYRTGGSYGYTF.

The CDR3 sequence: CASKRGGADTQYF. The CDR3 DNA sequence: TGTGCCAGCAAGCGGGGGGGGGCGGATACGCAGTATTTT. V gene TRBV6-5 combines with J gene TRBJ2-3, with 10 bases aligning to TRBD2. Germline V gives CDR1 MNHEY, CDR2 SVGAGI. This CDR3 has 13 amino acids. The V and J ends lost 7 bases and 6 bases, in that order; junction bases with no gene match: 4.

The chain is built from TRBV5-1 and TRBJ1-2; tentatively, D is TRBD1 (6 bases). The CDR3 totals 16 residues. CDR1 is SGHRS, CDR2 YFSETQ, per germline. V lost 4 bases and J lost 8, with 24 bases in between. CDR3 protein: CASSTHYPRTVDGYTF. For the CDR3, the DNA is TGCGCCAGCAGCACCCACTACCCCAGGACAGTAGACGGCTACACCTTC. Together with reference TRBV5-1 and TRBJ1-2, the CDR3 gives the full variable domain: KAGVTQTPRYLIKTRGQQVTLSCSPISGHRSVSWYQQTPGQGLQFLFEYFSETQRNKGNFPGRFSGRQFSNSRSEMNVSTLELGDSALYLCASSTHYPRTVDGYTFGSGTRLTVV.

V usage is TRBV6-5 and J usage is TRBJ1-2, with TRBD1 identical over 8 bases. After removal of 4 bases from V and 4 bases from J, the junction contained 5 bases not matched to a gene. The CDR3 is 14 amino acids. Germline V lookup: CDR1 MNHEY, CDR2 SVGAGI. CDR3 sequence reads: CASSSGGAGYGYTF. The CDR3 coding sequence is TGTGCCAGCAGTTCAGGGGGCGCTGGCTATGGCTACACCTTC.

The gene calls are TRBV24-1 and TRBJ2-2, with 8 positions matching TRBD2. V dropped 3 bases and J dropped 7; count of bases not matched to a gene: 9. The germline CDR1 and CDR2 sequences are KGHDR and SFDVKD. The CDR3 extends over 16 amino acids. CDR3 in DNA: TGTGCCACCAGTGATCCCGGGGGGGGCAATAGCGGGGAGCTGTTTTTT. Translated: CATSDPGGGNSGELFF.

The chain joins TRBV6-2 or TRBV6-3 to TRBJ2-7; TRBD1 agrees at 8 bases. The V gene end was trimmed by 6 bases and the J gene end by 0 bases; junction bases not matched to a gene: 10. The CDR3 is made up of 16 amino acids. Per the germline V gene, CDR1 is MNHEY and CDR2 is SVGEGT. The CDR3 protein is CASSNRGTAISYEQYF. CDR3 DNA: TGTGCCAGCAGCAACAGGGGGACGGCGATCTCCTACGAGCAGTACTTC.

The chain links TRBV9 to TRBJ2-3; the match to TRBD2 covers 10 bases. The CDR3 has 16 amino acids. Germline V lookup: CDR1 SGDLS, CDR2 YYNGEE. V lost 2 bases, J lost 5 bases, and 8 bases stayed unmatched. This CDR3 is CASSVRAGGQGDTQYF. CDR3 nucleotide sequence: TGTGCCAGCAGCGTTCGAGCGGGGGGGCAGGGAGATACGCAGTATTTT.

This clone was picked up one time. The DNA of the CDR3 is TGTGCCAGCAAAACAGGGTGGGGCTACACCTTC. Translated, it gives CASKTGWGYTF. V gene TRBV6-5 combines with J gene TRBJ1-2; weak D call: TRBD1 (6 bases). The CDR3 has 11 residues. The germline V and J ends were trimmed by 7 bases and 8 bases, with 11 bases remaining between them. The germline CDR1 and CDR2 sequences are MNHEY and SVGAGI.